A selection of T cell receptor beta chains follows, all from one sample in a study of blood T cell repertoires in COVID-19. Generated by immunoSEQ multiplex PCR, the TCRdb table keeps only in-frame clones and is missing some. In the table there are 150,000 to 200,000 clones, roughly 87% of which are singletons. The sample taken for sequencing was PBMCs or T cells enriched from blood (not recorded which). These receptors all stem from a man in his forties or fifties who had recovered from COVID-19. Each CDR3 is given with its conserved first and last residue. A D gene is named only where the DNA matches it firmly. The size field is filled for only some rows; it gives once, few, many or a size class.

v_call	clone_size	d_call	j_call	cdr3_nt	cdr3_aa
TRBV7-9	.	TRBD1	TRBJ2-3	TGTGCCAGCCACCGACAGGGGGCCACAGATACGCAGTATTTT	CASHRQGATDTQYF
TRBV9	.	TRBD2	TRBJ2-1	TGTGCCAGCGCCCTAGGGGAGGGGTCGGGTGAGCAGTTCTTC	CASALGEGSGEQFF
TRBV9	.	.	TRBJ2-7	TGTGCCAGCAGCGTAGGGGTCGGACAGTACGAGCAGTACTTC	CASSVGVGQYEQYF
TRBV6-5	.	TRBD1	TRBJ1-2	TGTGCCGGTAATACAGGGGGCGGTGGCTACACCTTC	CAGNTGGGGYTF
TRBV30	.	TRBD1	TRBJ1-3	TGTGCCTGGAGTGCAGGACAGGGTTTCGGAAACACCATATATTTT	CAWSAGQGFGNTIYF
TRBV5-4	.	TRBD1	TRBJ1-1	TGTGCCAGCAGCTCGACAGGGGGCAGAGCGAACACTGAAGCTTTCTTT	CASSSTGGRANTEAFF
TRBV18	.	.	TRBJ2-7	TGTGCCAGCTCACCCGGGACTCTGGTTACCGAGCAGTACTTC	CASSPGTLVTEQYF
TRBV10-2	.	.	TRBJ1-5	TGCGCCAGCAGAGGACAGCTCAATCAGCCCCAGCATTTT	CASRGQLNQPQHF
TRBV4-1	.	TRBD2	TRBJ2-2	TGCGCCAGCAGCACTCTAGCGGGAGTCACCGGGGAGCTGTTTTTT	CASSTLAGVTGELFF
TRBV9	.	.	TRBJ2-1	TGTGCCAGCAGCGCGGGAGCCGCCGCGGGCAATGAGCAGTTCTTC	CASSAGAAAGNEQFF
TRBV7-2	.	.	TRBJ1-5	TGTGCCAGCAGTCCTCATCCAGGGGCGCCCCAGCATTTT	CASSPHPGAPQHF
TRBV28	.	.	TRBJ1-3	TGTGCCAGCAGCTACGGACAGTTGAGGGACACCATATATTTT	CASSYGQLRDTIYF
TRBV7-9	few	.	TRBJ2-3	TGTGCCAGCAGCTTAGGTGTCAGGGGAACAGATACGCAGTATTTT	CASSLGVRGTDTQYF
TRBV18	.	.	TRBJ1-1	TGTGCCAGCTCACCACCCGCCAGGGGTTACACTGAAGCTTTCTTT	CASSPPARGYTEAFF
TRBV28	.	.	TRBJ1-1	TGTGCCAGCAGGAGACAGGATTTGGTCGACACTGAAGCTTTCTTT	CASRRQDLVDTEAFF
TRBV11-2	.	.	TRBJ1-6	TGTGCCAGCAGCTTTGGGACTGTGGCTGAGGCTTCACCCCTCCACTTT	CASSFGTVAEASPLHF
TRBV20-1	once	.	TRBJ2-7	TGCAGTGCTAGTATTGGACTCCGAGGTGAGCAGTACTTC	CSASIGLRGEQYF
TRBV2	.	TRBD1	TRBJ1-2	TGTGCCAGCAGGCAGGGGGCAGGTGACTATGGCTACACCTTC	CASRQGAGDYGYTF
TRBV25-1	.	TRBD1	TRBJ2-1	TGTGCCAGCAGTGCGACAGGGGGGCAAATGAATGAGCAGTTCTTC	CASSATGGQMNEQFF